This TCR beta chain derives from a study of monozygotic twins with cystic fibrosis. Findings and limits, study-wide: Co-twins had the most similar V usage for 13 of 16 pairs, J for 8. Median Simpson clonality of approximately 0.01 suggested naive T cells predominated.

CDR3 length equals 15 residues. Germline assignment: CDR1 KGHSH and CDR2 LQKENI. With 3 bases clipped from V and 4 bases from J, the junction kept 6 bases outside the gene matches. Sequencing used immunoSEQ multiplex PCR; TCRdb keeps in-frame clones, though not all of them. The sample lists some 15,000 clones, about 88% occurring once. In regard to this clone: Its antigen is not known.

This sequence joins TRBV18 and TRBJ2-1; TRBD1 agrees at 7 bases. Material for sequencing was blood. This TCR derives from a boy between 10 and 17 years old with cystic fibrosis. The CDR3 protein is CASSPTGDSYNEQFF. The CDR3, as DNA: TGTGCCAGCTCACCCACTGGGGACAGTTACAATGAGCAGTTCTTC.